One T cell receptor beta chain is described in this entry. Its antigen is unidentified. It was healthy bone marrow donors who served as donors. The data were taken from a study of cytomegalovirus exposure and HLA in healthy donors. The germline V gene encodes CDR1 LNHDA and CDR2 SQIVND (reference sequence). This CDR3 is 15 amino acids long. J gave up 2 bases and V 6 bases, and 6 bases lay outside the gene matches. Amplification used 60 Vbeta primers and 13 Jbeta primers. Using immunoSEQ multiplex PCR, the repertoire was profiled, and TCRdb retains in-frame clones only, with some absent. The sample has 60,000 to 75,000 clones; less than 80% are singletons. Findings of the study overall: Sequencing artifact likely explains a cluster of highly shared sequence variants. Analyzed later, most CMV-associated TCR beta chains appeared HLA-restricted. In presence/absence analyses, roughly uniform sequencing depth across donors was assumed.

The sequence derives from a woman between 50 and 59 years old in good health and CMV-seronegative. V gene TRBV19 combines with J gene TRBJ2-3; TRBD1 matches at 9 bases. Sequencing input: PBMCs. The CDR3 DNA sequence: TGTGCCAGTAGGGACAGGGGAATTTCCACAGATACGCAGTATTTT. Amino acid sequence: CASRDRGISTDTQYF.